A selection of T cell receptor beta chains follows, all from one sample in a study of T cells in Graves' hyperthyroidism and ophthalmopathy. From the multiplex PCR reads, TCRdb called clonotypes with MiXCR, one entry per CDR3 protein. This table holds approximately 400,000 distinct CDR3 sequences, 15% to 20% found once. The sample taken for sequencing was blood. Source of these receptors: a man aged 18 to 35 with Graves' ophthalmopathy. Both conserved end residues are part of each CDR3. Each record gives: clone size, J gene, D gene, V gene, CDR3 DNA, CDR3 protein. The D gene is left open where the match is weak. The listing skips clone size in some rows; elsewhere it reads once, few, many or a size class.

few TRBJ2-1 - TRBV7-6 TGTGCCAGCAGCTTAGGCCGGACAGGGGGACTAGCGGTTGAGCAGTTCTTC CASSLGRTGGLAVEQFF
- TRBJ1-2 - TRBV5-4 TGTGCCAGCAGCCTGCCCCTCACCGGCTACACCTTC CASSLPLTGYTF
many TRBJ1-5 - TRBV7-9 TGTGCCAGCGGATGGGGGAGCAATCAGCCCCAGCATTTT CASGWGSNQPQHF
many TRBJ2-3 TRBD1 TRBV19 TGTGCCAGTAGTATAGATCCGGGACAGGGAAGTCTACGGGAGTCAGATACGCAGTATTTT CASSIDPGQGSLRESDTQYF
many TRBJ2-7 TRBD2 TRBV7-9 TGTGCCAGCAGCTTGGGGACTAGCCCGGGTTCCTACGAGCAGTACTTC CASSLGTSPGSYEQYF
few TRBJ2-3 - TRBV12-3/TRBV12-4 TGTGCCAGCATATACAGGGCTAGCACAGATACGCAGTATTTT CASIYRASTDTQYF
few TRBJ1-2 - TRBV7-8 TGTGCCAGCAGCCCACTACTACAGGGACGGGGCTATGGCTACACCTTC CASSPLLQGRGYGYTF
many TRBJ1-2 - TRBV12-3/TRBV12-4 TGTGCCAGCTGCACCCAGGACGGATACTATGGCTACACCTTC CASCTQDGYYGYTF
- TRBJ2-3 - TRBV6-1 TGTGCCAGCAGTTGGGCGGTGACGGACAGCTCTAGCACAGATACGCAGTATTTT CASSWAVTDSSSTDTQYF
- TRBJ2-2 TRBD2 TRBV28 TGTGCCAGCAGCCTCGGGAGGGACACCGGGGAGCTGTTTTTT CASSLGRDTGELFF
- TRBJ2-3 - TRBV6-1 TGTGCCAGCAGTGAGGATCCCCGAGGTACTAGCACAGATACGCAGTATTTT CASSEDPRGTSTDTQYF
many TRBJ2-7 - TRBV3-1 TGTGCCAGCAGCCAACAAGACAGGTGGTACTACGAGCAGTACTTC CASSQQDRWYYEQYF
many TRBJ1-2 TRBD1 TRBV7-2 TGTGCCAGCAGCGCGCAGGGGGGGGGCGCTCCTGGCTACACCTTC CASSAQGGGAPGYTF
many TRBJ1-5 TRBD1 TRBV5-1 TGCGCCAGCAGCTTGGAGGGCAGGGGGGCAAATCAGCCCCAGCATTTT CASSLEGRGANQPQHF
many TRBJ2-1 - TRBV2 TGTGCCAGCAGGGTTAGCTCCTACAATGAGCAGTTCTTC CASRVSSYNEQFF
few TRBJ1-6 - TRBV5-1 TGCGCCAGCAGCTTGGGGGCAGGGCCGCGAAATTCACCCCTCCACTTT CASSLGAGPRNSPLHF
few TRBJ2-2 - TRBV6-1 TGTGCCAGCAGCGTTGCAACCGGGGTCGCGAACACCGGGGAGCTGTTTTTT CASSVATGVANTGELFF
many TRBJ2-7 - TRBV6-4 TGTGCCAGCAGTGAACAGAGCAACGTAGGCGAGCAGTACTTC CASSEQSNVGEQYF